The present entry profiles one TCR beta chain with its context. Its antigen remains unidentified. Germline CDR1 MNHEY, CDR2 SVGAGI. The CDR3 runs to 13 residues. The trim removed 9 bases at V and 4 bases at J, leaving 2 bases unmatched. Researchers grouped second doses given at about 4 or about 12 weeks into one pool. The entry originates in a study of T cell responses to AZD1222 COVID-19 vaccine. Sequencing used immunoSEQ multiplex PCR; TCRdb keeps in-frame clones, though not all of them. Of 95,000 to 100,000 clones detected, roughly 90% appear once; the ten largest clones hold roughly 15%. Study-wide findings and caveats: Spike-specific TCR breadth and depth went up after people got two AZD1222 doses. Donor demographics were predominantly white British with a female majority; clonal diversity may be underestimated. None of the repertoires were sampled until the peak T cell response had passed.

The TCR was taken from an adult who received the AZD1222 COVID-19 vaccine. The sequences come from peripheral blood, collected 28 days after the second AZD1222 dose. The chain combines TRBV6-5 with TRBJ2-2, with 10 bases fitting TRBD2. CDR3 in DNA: TGTGCCAGTCAGCGGGAGGGCACCGGGGAGCTGTTTTTT. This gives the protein CASQREGTGELFF.